This TCR beta chain was recorded in a study of blood T cell repertoires in COVID-19. Study information: Researchers got acute and convalescent COVID-19 samples from the United States, Italy and Spain. T cells, B-cell-depleted T cells, or PBMCs provided the cDNA or gDNA that served as material.

Trimming shortened V by 0 bases and J by 4 bases, and 16 bases separated the two germline ends. The germline V gene has CDR1 SGDLS and CDR2 YYNGEE. CDR3 size: 16 residues. Original data processing: Reference gene primer amplification gave estimated nucleated cell counts. Clones were sequenced by immunoSEQ multiplex PCR, and TCRdb holds only the in-frame ones, with some missing. That table gives V, J and clone size, and the DNA gave D and trimming. This sample has over 110,000 clones, with about 87% found just once. Sequencing was carried out using peripheral blood. The rearrangement links TRBV9 to TRBJ2-5, with a tentative D call TRBD2 (5 bases). The source is a human donor in a cohort sampled during active COVID-19. The CDR3 reads CASSVVGRGLRETQYF. The CDR3 region has the DNA TGTGCCAGCAGCGTAGTCGGGCGCGGGCTTCGAGAGACCCAGTACTTC.